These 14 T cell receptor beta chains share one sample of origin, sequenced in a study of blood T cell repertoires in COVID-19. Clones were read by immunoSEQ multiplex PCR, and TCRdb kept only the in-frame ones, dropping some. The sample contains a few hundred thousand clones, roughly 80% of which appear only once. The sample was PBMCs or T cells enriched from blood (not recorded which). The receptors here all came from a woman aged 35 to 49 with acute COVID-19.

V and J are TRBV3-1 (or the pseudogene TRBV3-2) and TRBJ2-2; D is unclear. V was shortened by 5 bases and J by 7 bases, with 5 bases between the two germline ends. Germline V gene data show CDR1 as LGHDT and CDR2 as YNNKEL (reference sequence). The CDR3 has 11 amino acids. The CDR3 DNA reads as TGTGCCAGCAGCTCCTACGGGGAGCTGTTTTTT. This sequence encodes CASSSYGELFF.

The CDR3 sequence is CSVAALAGGGEGTQYF. CDR3 DNA: TGCAGCGTTGCAGCGTTAGCGGGAGGAGGGGAGGGGACCCAGTACTTC. The rearrangement uses TRBV29-1 and TRBJ2-5, with 10 bases lining up with TRBD2. V was pared by 4 bases and J by 7 bases, with 15 bases of the junction left unmatched. The CDR3 extends over 16 amino acids. CDR1 is SQVTM, CDR2 ANQGSEA, per germline.

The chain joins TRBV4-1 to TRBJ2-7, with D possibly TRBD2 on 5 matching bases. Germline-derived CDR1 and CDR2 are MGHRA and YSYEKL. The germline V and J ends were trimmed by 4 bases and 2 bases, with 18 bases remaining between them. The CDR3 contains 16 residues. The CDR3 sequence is CASSPEASSSAYEQYF. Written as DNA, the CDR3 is TGCGCCAGCAGCCCCGAGGCTTCTAGCTCCGCCTACGAGCAGTACTTC.

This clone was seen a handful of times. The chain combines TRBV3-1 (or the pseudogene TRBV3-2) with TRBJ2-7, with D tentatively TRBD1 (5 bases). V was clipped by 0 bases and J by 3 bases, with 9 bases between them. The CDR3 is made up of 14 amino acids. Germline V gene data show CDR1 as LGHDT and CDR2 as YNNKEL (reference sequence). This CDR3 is CASSQDPGFYEQYF. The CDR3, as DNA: TGTGCCAGCAGCCAAGACCCAGGGTTCTACGAGCAGTACTTC.

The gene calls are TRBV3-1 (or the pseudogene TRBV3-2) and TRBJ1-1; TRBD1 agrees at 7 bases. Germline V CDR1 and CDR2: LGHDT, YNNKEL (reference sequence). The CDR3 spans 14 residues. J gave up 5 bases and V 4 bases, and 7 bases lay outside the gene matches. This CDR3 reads CASSPAGGYTEAFF. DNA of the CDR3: TGTGCCAGCAGCCCGGCAGGGGGTTATACTGAAGCTTTCTTT.

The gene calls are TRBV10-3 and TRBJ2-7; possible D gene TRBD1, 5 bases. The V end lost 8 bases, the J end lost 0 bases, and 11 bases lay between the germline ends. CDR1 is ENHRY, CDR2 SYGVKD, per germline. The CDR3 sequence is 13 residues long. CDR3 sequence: CAISRDSSYEQYF. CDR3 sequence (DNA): TGTGCCATCTCTCGCGACAGCTCCTACGAGCAGTACTTC.

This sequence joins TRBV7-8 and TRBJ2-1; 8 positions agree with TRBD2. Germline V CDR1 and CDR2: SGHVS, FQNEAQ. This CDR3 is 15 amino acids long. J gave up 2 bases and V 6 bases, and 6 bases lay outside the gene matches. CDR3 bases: TGTGCCAGCAGTGGCGGGAGGAACCCCTACAATGAGCAGTTCTTC. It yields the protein CASSGGRNPYNEQFF.

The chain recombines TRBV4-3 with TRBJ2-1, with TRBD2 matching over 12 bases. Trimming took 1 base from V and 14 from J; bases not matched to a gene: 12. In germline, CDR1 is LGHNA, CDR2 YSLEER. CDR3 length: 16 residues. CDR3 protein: CASSQVLASGGAAEFF. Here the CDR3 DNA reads TGCGCCAGCAGCCAAGTATTGGCTAGCGGGGGGGCCGCGGAGTTCTTC.

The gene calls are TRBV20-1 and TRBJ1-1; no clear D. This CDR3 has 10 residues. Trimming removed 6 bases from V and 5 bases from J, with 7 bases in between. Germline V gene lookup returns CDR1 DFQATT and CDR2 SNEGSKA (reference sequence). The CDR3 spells CSAGETEAFF. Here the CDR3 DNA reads TGCAGTGCCGGGGAAACTGAAGCTTTCTTT.

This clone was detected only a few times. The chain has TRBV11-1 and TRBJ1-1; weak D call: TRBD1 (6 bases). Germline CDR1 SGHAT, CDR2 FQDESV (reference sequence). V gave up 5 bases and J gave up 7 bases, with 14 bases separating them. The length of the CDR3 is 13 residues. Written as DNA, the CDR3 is TGTGCCAGCAGCCCCGCAGGGGAAATTGAAGCTTTCTTT. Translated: CASSPAGEIEAFF.

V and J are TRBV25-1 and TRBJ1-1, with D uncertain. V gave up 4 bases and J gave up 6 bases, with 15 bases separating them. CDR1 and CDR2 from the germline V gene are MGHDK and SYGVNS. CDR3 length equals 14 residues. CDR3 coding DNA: TGTGCCAGCAGTGCCACGGGAAGGAAGGCTGAAGCTTTCTTT. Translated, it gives CASSATGRKAEAFF.

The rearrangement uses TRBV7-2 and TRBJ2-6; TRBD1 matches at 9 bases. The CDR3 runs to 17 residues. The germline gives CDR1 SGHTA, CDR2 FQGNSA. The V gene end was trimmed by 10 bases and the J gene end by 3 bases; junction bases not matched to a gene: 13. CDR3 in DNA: TGTGCCAACACCTCGCCGACAGGGGGGATTGGGGCCAACGTCCTGACTTTC. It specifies CANTSPTGGIGANVLTF. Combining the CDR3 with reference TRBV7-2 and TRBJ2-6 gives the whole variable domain GAGVSQSPSNKVTEKGKDVELRCDPISGHTALYWYRQSLGQGLEFLIYFQGNSAPDKSGLPSDRFSAERTGGSVSTLTIQRTQQEDSAVYLCANTSPTGGIGANVLTFGAGSRLTVL.

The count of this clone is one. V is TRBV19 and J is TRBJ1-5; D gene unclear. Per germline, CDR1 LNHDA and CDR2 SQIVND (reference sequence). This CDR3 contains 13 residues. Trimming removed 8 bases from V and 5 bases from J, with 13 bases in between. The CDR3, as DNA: TGTGCCAGTTGTACCGAAAGCCATCAGCCCCAGCATTTT. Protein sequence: CASCTESHQPQHF.

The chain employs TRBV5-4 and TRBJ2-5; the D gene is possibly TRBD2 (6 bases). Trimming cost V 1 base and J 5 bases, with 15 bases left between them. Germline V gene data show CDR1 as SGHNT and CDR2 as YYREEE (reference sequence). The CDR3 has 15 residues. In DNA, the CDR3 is TGTGCCAGCAGCTTGTCTCTGCGGGACGCGGAGACCCAGTACTTC. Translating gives CASSLSLRDAETQYF.